This TCR beta chain is from a study of cytomegalovirus exposure and HLA in healthy donors. Across the study: Among the 350 to 500 donors who were genotyped, 81% fell in the genetic ancestry cluster that is associated with self-reported Caucasian donors. General study findings and limits: The study designated about 160 TCR beta chains cytomegalovirus-associated. In an earlier analysis, productive rearrangement rates for most beta V segments clustered near 87% or 30%.

Both 60 Vbeta primers and 13 Jbeta primers went into the PCR. The assay was immunoSEQ multiplex PCR, and TCRdb's table has in-frame clones only and misses some. The sample records 80,000 or so clones, about 76% being singletons. This clone was seen more than once but under ten times. Its antigen is not known. This clonotype was sampled from a male donor in good health and CMV-seropositive. The sample taken for sequencing was PBMCs.

DNA of the CDR3: TGTGCCAGCTCCGCCTATTCCTACGAGCAGTACTTC. Encoded protein: CASSAYSYEQYF. This chain connects TRBV18 to TRBJ2-7; D unresolved. The germline CDR1 and CDR2 sequences are KGHSH and LQKENI. This CDR3 has 12 amino acids. Trimming cost V 6 bases and J 1 base, with 7 bases left between them.